Below, 29 T cell receptor beta chains from the same sample are listed, as sequenced in a study of graft-versus-host responses after intestinal transplantation. Clones were read by immunoSEQ multiplex PCR, and TCRdb kept only the in-frame ones, dropping some. The table includes roughly 20,000 clones, around 86% detected once. The sample consisted of PBMCs, taken 220 to 240 days after intestinal transplant. The source is a human patient who received an intestinal transplant, so some T cells may come from the graft donor.

This clone showed up just once. The chain is built from TRBV27 and TRBJ2-4; D call uncertain. The V end was cut by 8 bases, the J end by 7 bases, with 12 bases between. There are 12 residues in the CDR3. The germline V gene encodes CDR1 MNHEY and CDR2 SMNVEV (reference sequence). The CDR3, as DNA: TGTGCCAGCGTAAGCTTGGGGAACATTCAGTACTTC. Translated: CASVSLGNIQYF.

The chain has TRBV6-1 and TRBJ2-6; 10 nucleotides line up with TRBD2. CDR1 is MNHNS, CDR2 SASEGT, per germline. The CDR3 sequence is 19 residues long. Trimming took 4 bases from V and 0 from J; bases not matched to a gene: 9. CDR3 in DNA: TGTGCCAGCAGTGGGCCGATTAGCGGGGGGTACTCTGGGGCCAACGTCCTGACTTTC. Translated: CASSGPISGGYSGANVLTF.

A single count supports this clone. The J gene is TRBJ2-7, the V gene TRBV5-5; D ambiguous. The CDR3 is 13 amino acids. The V end lost 4 bases, the J end lost 3 bases, and 11 bases lay between the germline ends. CDR1 and CDR2 from the germline V gene are SGHKS and YYEKEE (reference sequence). The CDR3 region has the DNA TGTGCCAGCAGCGTATCCACAAGCTACGAGCAGTACTTC. Protein: CASSVSTSYEQYF.

This chain joins TRBV18 and TRBJ2-3, with 13 positions matching TRBD2. J lost 2 bases, V lost 8 bases, and 4 bases had no gene match. Germline CDR1 is KGHSH and CDR2 is LQKENI. This CDR3 spans 15 amino acids. The CDR3 is CASQGLAGTTDTQYF. The DNA of the CDR3 is TGTGCCAGCCAGGGACTAGCGGGGACCACAGATACGCAGTATTTT.

DNA for the CDR3: TGTGCCAGCAGCTCAAAGGGGTCAGGGTTAGGGGAGACCCAGTACTTC. It encodes CASSSKGSGLGETQYF. The rearrangement links TRBV5-4 to TRBJ2-5; tentatively, D is TRBD1 (5 bases). Deletions cut 3 bases from V and 5 bases from J, with 20 bases between. CDR1 is SGHNT, CDR2 YYREEE, per germline (reference sequence). This CDR3 contains 16 residues.

V is TRBV11-2 and J is TRBJ2-5, with TRBD2 matching over 8 bases. After removal of 5 bases from V and 2 bases from J, the junction contained 4 bases not matched to a gene. Germline lookup yields CDR1 SGHAT and CDR2 FQNNGV. The CDR3 is 14 amino acids. CDR3: CASSRGGIQETQYF. CDR3 sequence (DNA): TGTGCCAGCAGCCGCGGGGGGATACAAGAGACCCAGTACTTC.

This clone appeared a few times. Other DNA sequences in the sample encode the same CDR3. The chain employs TRBV15 and TRBJ2-1; 8 nucleotides agree with TRBD1. This CDR3 spans 19 amino acids. Per the germline V gene, CDR1 is LNHNV and CDR2 is YYDKDF (reference sequence). J lost 4 bases, V lost 0 bases, and 14 bases had no gene match. This chain's CDR3 is CATSRDPWDLDRAYNEQFF. For the CDR3, the DNA is TGTGCCACCAGCAGAGATCCTTGGGACCTGGACAGGGCATACAATGAGCAGTTCTTC.

The chain combines TRBV4-1 with TRBJ1-2; perhaps TRBD1 as D (6 bases). Germline V gene lookup returns CDR1 MGHRA and CDR2 YSYEKL. V lost 1 base to trimming and J lost 4 bases, with 13 bases between them. This CDR3 has 15 amino acids. The CDR3 DNA reads as TGCGCCAGCAGCCAAGCCGACACAGGGCCCTATGGCTACACCTTC. This gives the protein CASSQADTGPYGYTF.

The chain joins TRBV10-1 to TRBJ2-3, with a possible D match to TRBD2 (5 bases). CDR1 WNHNN and CDR2 SYGVQD come from the germline V gene (reference sequence). This CDR3 region has 18 residues. The germline V and J ends were trimmed by 3 bases and 2 bases, with 21 bases remaining between them. This CDR3 is CASSDGVKDLWDTDTQYF. CDR3 sequence (DNA): TGCGCCAGCAGTGACGGGGTAAAGGACCTCTGGGACACAGATACGCAGTATTTT.

The chain uses TRBV27 and TRBJ2-7; 9 bases align to TRBD1. CDR3 size: 15 residues. Trimming took 5 bases from V and 3 from J; bases not matched to a gene: 8. Germline values: CDR1 MNHEY, CDR2 SMNVEV (reference sequence). The CDR3 sequence: CASSLRDREGYEQYF. CDR3 nucleotide sequence: TGTGCCAGCAGTCTCAGGGACAGGGAGGGCTACGAGCAGTACTTC.

The rearrangement joins TRBV6-1 to TRBJ2-7; no clear D. Germline CDR1 reads MNHNS; CDR2 reads SASEGT. The CDR3 consists of 12 residues. Trimming took off 0 bases at V and 2 bases at J, with 2 bases between the two ends. CDR3 sequence reads: CASSEATYEQYF. The CDR3 nucleotides read TGTGCCAGCAGTGAAGCCACCTACGAGCAGTACTTC.

The V call is TRBV13, the J call TRBJ1-1, with D possibly being TRBD1 (6 bases). The V gene's germline CDR1 is PRHDT and CDR2 FYEKMQ (reference sequence). V was trimmed by 3 bases and J by 11 bases, leaving 22 bases between them. CDR3 length equals 15 residues. This CDR3 reads CASSFGRGRGRMAFF. The CDR3 DNA reads as TGTGCCAGCAGCTTCGGCCGGGGGCGGGGGCGAATGGCTTTCTTT.

V usage is TRBV6-9 and J usage is TRBJ1-5; D unresolved. CDR3 size: 14 residues. With 4 bases removed from V and 2 bases from J, the gap between germline ends came to 9 bases. The germline V gene has CDR1 MNHGY and CDR2 SVAAGI. In DNA, the CDR3 is TGTGCCAGCAGTTCTCCGGGATGCAATCAGCCCCAGCATTTT. It yields the protein CASSSPGCNQPQHF.

V usage is TRBV9 and J usage is TRBJ2-3; 11 positions agree with TRBD2. The germline gives CDR1 SGDLS, CDR2 YYNGEE. Germline trimming cut 4 bases from V and 5 bases from J; bases unmatched to any gene: 3. The CDR3 is made up of 14 amino acids. The CDR3 region is CASSRGLAEDTQYF. As DNA, the CDR3 is TGTGCCAGCAGCAGGGGACTAGCGGAAGATACGCAGTATTTT.

The rearrangement joins TRBV27 to TRBJ2-7, with a weak D call TRBD2 (6 bases). V lost 7 bases to trimming and J lost 2 bases, with 18 bases between them. Germline V CDR1 and CDR2: MNHEY, SMNVEV (reference sequence). The CDR3 is made up of 15 amino acids. CDR3 DNA sequence: TGTGCCAGCAAGGTGGAGGGGTACGCGGCCTACGAGCAGTACTTC. It encodes CASKVEGYAAYEQYF.

This chain uses TRBV2 with TRBJ1-1, with a tentative D call TRBD1 (5 bases). Per the germline V gene, CDR1 is SNHLY and CDR2 is FYNNEI. The CDR3 is 14 amino acids. Trimming took off 7 bases at V and 0 bases at J, with 12 bases between the two ends. As DNA, the CDR3 is TGTGCCAGCACAAGACAGAGCATGAACACTGAAGCTTTCTTT. This gives the protein CASTRQSMNTEAFF.

This chain joins TRBV19 and TRBJ2-2; no clear D gene. Germline V CDR1 and CDR2: LNHDA, SQIVND (reference sequence). Trimming pared 5 bases from V and 3 bases from J, leaving 10 bases between. This CDR3 spans 14 amino acids. The CDR3 DNA follows: TGTGCCAGTAGTGACGAGGCGCACACCGGGGAGCTGTTTTTT. It translates to CASSDEAHTGELFF.

This clone appeared once. The J gene is TRBJ2-3, the V gene TRBV6-5; 10 bases line up with TRBD1. In germline, CDR1 is MNHEY, CDR2 SVGAGI. The CDR3 runs 15 residues. V lost 7 bases and J lost 6; bases outside the gene matches: 10. The CDR3 DNA is TGTGCCAGCAACCCCTCGGGACAGGGGCTGGATACGCAGTATTTT. This codes for CASNPSGQGLDTQYF.

The rearrangement joins TRBV18 to TRBJ2-1; either TRBD1 or TRBD2 may supply D (7 bases each). The CDR3 loop spans 15 amino acids. The V end lost 5 bases, the J end lost 4 bases, and 15 bases lay between the germline ends. Germline V CDR1 and CDR2: KGHSH, LQKENI. CDR3 DNA sequence: TGTGCCAGCTCATCTGGGACAGCGGGGTACAATGAGCAGTTCTTC. It specifies CASSSGTAGYNEQFF.

The chain combines TRBV4-1 with TRBJ2-5; tentative D call: TRBD2 (6 bases). Germline V gene data show CDR1 as MGHRA and CDR2 as YSYEKL. V dropped 7 bases and J dropped 4 bases, with 19 bases sitting between them. The CDR3 covers 15 residues. Written as DNA, the CDR3 is TGCGCCAGCACCCCGGGGGTACTAGCTCGAGAGACCCAGTACTTC. As protein: CASTPGVLARETQYF.

The rearrangement links TRBV7-2 to TRBJ1-2, with D possibly TRBD1 on 5 matching bases. Germline V gives CDR1 SGHTA, CDR2 FQGNSA. The CDR3 length is 13 residues. Trimming removed 6 bases from V and 0 bases from J, with 8 bases in between. This chain's CDR3 is CASRGRANYGYTF. DNA of the CDR3: TGTGCCAGCAGGGGACGAGCTAACTATGGCTACACCTTC.

This clone occurred once. The chain uses TRBV10-3 and TRBJ2-1, with D possibly matching TRBD2 (7 bases). Trimming removed 0 bases at V and 10 bases at J, with 16 bases between. This CDR3 has 15 amino acids. The germline gives CDR1 ENHRY, CDR2 SYGVKD. The CDR3 region has the DNA TGTGCCATCAGTGAGTCCGGCGGGGGCCCCCGGGAGCAGTTCTTC. Protein product: CAISESGGGPREQFF.

The chain has TRBV4-1 and TRBJ1-4; 7 bases are a match to TRBD1. Germline values: CDR1 MGHRA, CDR2 YSYEKL. The V and J ends lost 3 bases and 2 bases, in that order; junction bases with no gene match: 12. The CDR3 runs 18 residues. DNA of the CDR3: TGCGCCAGCAGCCACCGCAGGGGGACCCTTAAGACTAATGAAAAACTGTTTTTT. Amino acids: CASSHRRGTLKTNEKLFF.

V usage is TRBV4-1 and J usage is TRBJ2-4; D may be TRBD2 (6 bases). The V end was cut by 4 bases, the J end by 0 bases, with 13 bases between. Looked up from germline, CDR1 is MGHRA and CDR2 is YSYEKL. The CDR3 runs 16 residues. The CDR3: CASSPRLVIAKNIQYF. Here the CDR3 DNA reads TGCGCCAGCAGCCCCCGACTAGTAATAGCCAAAAACATTCAGTACTTC.

The chain recombines TRBV4-1 with TRBJ2-5, with no clear D. In germline, CDR1 is MGHRA, CDR2 YSYEKL. The germline V and J ends were trimmed by 1 base and 4 bases, with 10 bases remaining between them. This CDR3 comprises 14 residues. CDR3 sequence: CASSQAAAPETQYF. The CDR3 bases are TGCGCCAGCAGCCAAGCGGCGGCACCAGAGACCCAGTACTTC.

The chain links TRBV9 to TRBJ2-1, with 8 bases fitting TRBD1. The trim removed 4 bases at V and 6 bases at J, leaving 15 bases unmatched. CDR3 length: 17 residues. Germline V gene lookup returns CDR1 SGDLS and CDR2 YYNGEE. CDR3 loop: CASSSQGAGFRLNEQFF. DNA for the CDR3: TGTGCCAGCAGCTCTCAGGGGGCAGGATTCCGACTCAATGAGCAGTTCTTC.

CDR3 amino acids: CASGVPGRDTEAFF. CDR3 nucleotide sequence: TGTGCCAGTGGTGTTCCGGGTCGGGACACTGAAGCTTTCTTT. The V and J genes are TRBV19 and TRBJ1-1; D unresolved. The germline V and J ends were trimmed by 8 bases and 3 bases, with 16 bases remaining between them. The CDR3 contains 14 residues. The germline V gene encodes CDR1 LNHDA and CDR2 SQIVND (reference sequence).

V gene TRBV6-1 combines with J gene TRBJ2-5; TRBD2 is a possible D gene (6 bases). The germline CDR1 and CDR2 sequences are MNHNS and SASEGT. This CDR3 has 12 amino acids. V was cut by 6 bases and J by 5 bases, with 10 bases left in between. CDR3 bases: TGTGCCAGCAGACTAGCTGGGGAGACCCAGTACTTC. It translates to CASRLAGETQYF.

J is TRBJ2-2 and V is TRBV10-1, with TRBD1 matching 8 bases. CDR3 length equals 14 residues. Germline loops: CDR1 WNHNN, CDR2 SYGVQD (reference sequence). V was pared by 4 bases and J by 5 bases, with 3 bases of the junction left unmatched. As DNA, the CDR3 is TGCGCCAGCAGTGCGACAGGGGTTACCGGGGAGCTGTTTTTT. Its protein product is CASSATGVTGELFF.